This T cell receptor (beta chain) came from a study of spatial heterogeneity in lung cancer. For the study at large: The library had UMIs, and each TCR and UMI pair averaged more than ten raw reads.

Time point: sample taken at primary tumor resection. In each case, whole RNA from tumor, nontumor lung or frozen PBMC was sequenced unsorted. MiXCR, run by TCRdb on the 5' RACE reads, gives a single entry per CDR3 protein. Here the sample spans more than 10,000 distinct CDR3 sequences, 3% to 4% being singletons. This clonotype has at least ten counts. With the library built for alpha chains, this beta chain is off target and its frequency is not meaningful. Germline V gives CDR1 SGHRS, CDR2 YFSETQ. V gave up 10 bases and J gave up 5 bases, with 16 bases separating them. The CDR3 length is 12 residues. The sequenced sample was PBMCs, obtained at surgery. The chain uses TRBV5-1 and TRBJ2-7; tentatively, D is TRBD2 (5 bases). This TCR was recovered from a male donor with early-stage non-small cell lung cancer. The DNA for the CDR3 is TGCGCCGACGAGCTAGCCCCGAACGAGCAGTACTTC. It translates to CADELAPNEQYF.